Shown below are 18 T cell receptor beta chains from a single sample sequenced in a study of control samples from healthy donors and cancer patients. The repertoire was sequenced with immunoSEQ multiplex PCR; TCRdb's copy has only in-frame clones and lacks some. This table has just over 150,000 clones, 70% to 90% appearing once. The sequenced sample consisted of blood. These receptors were collected from a man aged 30 to 45 in good health.

Only a few counts were recorded for this clone. The J gene is TRBJ1-1, the V gene TRBV20-1; no reliable D call. Germline V CDR1 and CDR2: DFQATT, SNEGSKA (reference sequence). Trimming cost V 6 bases and J 2 bases, with 7 bases left between them. This CDR3 region has 11 residues. This chain's CDR3 is CSAITNTEAFF. The CDR3 nucleotides are TGCAGTGCGATAACTAACACTGAAGCTTTCTTT.

The chain is built from TRBV28 and TRBJ2-2; 8 bases align to TRBD2. V lost 7 bases and J lost 5; bases outside the gene matches: 3. CDR3 length equals 13 residues. CDR1 and CDR2 from the germline V gene are MDHEN and SYDVKM. The DNA of the CDR3 is TGTGCCAGCACCGCTAGCGGGACCGGGGAGCTGTTTTTT. This codes for CASTASGTGELFF.

V usage is TRBV15 and J usage is TRBJ1-6; D ambiguous. Trimming pared 0 bases from V and 10 bases from J, leaving 4 bases between. The CDR3 has 12 residues. The germline gives CDR1 LNHNV, CDR2 YYDKDF (reference sequence). This CDR3 is CATSRDVSPLHF. The CDR3 DNA follows: TGTGCCACCAGCAGAGACGTCTCACCCCTCCACTTT.

This chain joins TRBV5-4 and TRBJ2-2; D gene uncertain. The CDR3 is made up of 16 amino acids. CDR1 SGHNT and CDR2 YYREEE come from the germline V gene (reference sequence). V dropped 0 bases and J dropped 3 bases, with 12 bases sitting between them. The CDR3, as DNA: TGTGCCAGCAGCTTGGGACTCCGAAAAGACACCGGGGAGCTGTTTTTT. Its translation: CASSLGLRKDTGELFF.

The J gene is TRBJ1-6, the V gene TRBV5-6, with 7 bases that match TRBD1. The CDR3 loop spans 14 amino acids. Germline CDR1 is SGHDT and CDR2 is YYEEEE. Losses at the gene ends were 4 bases for V and 8 bases for J; bases not matched to a gene: 6. This CDR3 reads CASSPGTADSPLHF. For the CDR3, the DNA is TGTGCCAGCAGCCCTGGGACAGCTGATTCACCCCTCCACTTT. Full variable domain (remainder filled in from reference TRBV5-6 and TRBJ1-6): DAGVTQSPTHLIKTRGQQVTLRCSPKSGHDTVSWYQQALGQGPQFIFQYYEEEERQRGNFPDRFSGHQFPNYSSELNVNALLLGDSALYLCASSPGTADSPLHFGNGTRLTVT.

The V call is TRBV15, the J call TRBJ2-3; unclear D gene. V lost 2 bases and J 5 bases, leaving 8 bases between the germline ends. This CDR3 contains 13 residues. The germline CDR1 and CDR2 sequences are LNHNV and YYDKDF (reference sequence). CDR3 sequence (DNA): TGTGCCACCAGCAGAAGACGAGGAGATACGCAGTATTTT. It yields the protein CATSRRRGDTQYF.

This clone was seen once. The genes are TRBV19 and TRBJ2-2, with TRBD1 matching 9 bases. CDR1 is LNHDA and CDR2 is SQIVND in the germline V gene (reference sequence). The CDR3 totals 16 residues. Trimming at V came to 7 bases and at J to 4 bases, leaving 10 bases not matched to a gene. This chain's CDR3 is CASTRLGQGTTGELFF. For the CDR3, the DNA is TGTGCCAGTACTCGACTGGGACAGGGTACCACCGGGGAGCTGTTTTTT.

J is TRBJ2-5 and V is TRBV12-5; 8 bases map to TRBD2. V was clipped by 7 bases and J by 5 bases; unmatched bases: 6. The CDR3 length is 13 residues. The V gene's germline CDR1 is LGHNT and CDR2 FRNRAP. The CDR3 spells CASAPGTRETQYF. DNA of the CDR3: TGTGCTAGTGCCCCCGGGACTAGGGAGACCCAGTACTTC. Combining the CDR3 with reference TRBV12-5 and TRBJ2-5 gives the whole variable domain DARVTQTPRHKVTEMGQEVTMRCQPILGHNTVFWYRQTMMQGLELLAYFRNRAPLDDSGMPKDRFSAEMPDATLATLKIQPSEPRDSAVYFCASAPGTRETQYFGPGTRLLVL.

The J gene is TRBJ2-1, the V gene TRBV9, with TRBD1 as a possible D gene (6 bases). The CDR3 length is 15 residues. Trimming took off 0 bases at V and 7 bases at J, with 14 bases between the two ends. CDR1 SGDLS and CDR2 YYNGEE come from the germline V gene. Here the CDR3 DNA reads TGTGCCAGCAGCGTAGGGGACACCGGTTATAATGAGCAGTTCTTC. Its protein product is CASSVGDTGYNEQFF. Together with reference TRBV9 and TRBJ2-1, the CDR3 gives the full variable domain: DSGVTQTPKHLITATGQRVTLRCSPRSGDLSVYWYQQSLDQGLQFLIQYYNGEERAKGNILERFSAQQFPDLHSELNLSSLELGDSALYFCASSVGDTGYNEQFFGPGTRLTVL.

The rearrangement uses TRBV7-9 and TRBJ1-5; no reliable D call. Germline loops: CDR1 SEHNR, CDR2 FQNEAQ (reference sequence). This CDR3 is 13 amino acids long. The ends were cut back, 1 base at V and 4 bases at J, with 5 bases in the middle. The CDR3 region has the DNA TGTGCCAGCAGCTTAGTTGAGAATCAGCCCCAGCATTTT. It specifies CASSLVENQPQHF.

The chain recombines TRBV5-4 with TRBJ2-7, with D uncertain. This CDR3 contains 14 residues. With 4 bases removed from V and 1 base from J, the gap between germline ends came to 12 bases. Germline loops: CDR1 SGHNT, CDR2 YYREEE (reference sequence). CDR3 DNA sequence: TGTGCCAGCAGCCCAAGCACAGCTTCCTACGAGCAGTACTTC. The encoded protein is CASSPSTASYEQYF.

The V gene is TRBV5-4, the J gene TRBJ2-3, with D perhaps TRBD2 (7 bases). CDR1 and CDR2 (germline): SGHNT, YYREEE (reference sequence). The V and J ends lost 0 bases and 2 bases respectively, with 13 bases between them. CDR3 length: 16 residues. The CDR3 protein is CASSLAAGAYTDTQYF. CDR3 sequence (DNA): TGTGCCAGCAGCTTGGCCGCGGGGGCCTACACAGATACGCAGTATTTT.

This sequence joins TRBV7-3 and TRBJ2-7; perhaps TRBD2 as D (6 bases). Trimming took off 4 bases at V and 2 bases at J, with 15 bases between the two ends. From germline, CDR1 is SGHTA and CDR2 FQGTGA. This CDR3 has 15 amino acids. CDR3 residues: CASSYQLGGTYEQYF. The CDR3 DNA reads as TGTGCCAGCAGCTACCAGCTCGGGGGTACCTACGAGCAGTACTTC.

This clone was seen a handful of times. The J gene is TRBJ1-1, the V gene TRBV28, with D maybe TRBD1 (5 bases). Germline CDR1 reads MDHEN; CDR2 reads SYDVKM. This CDR3 is built from 11 residues. Trimming stripped 6 bases from V and 5 bases from J, with 7 bases between. The CDR3 DNA reads as TGTGCCAGCAGCCGGGGGACTGAAGCTTTCTTT. As protein: CASSRGTEAFF.

The V and J genes are TRBV12-5 and TRBJ2-2; TRBD1 matches 9 bases. V shed 1 base, J shed 6 bases, and the junction held 6 bases outside the gene matches. Germline V gene sequence: CDR1 LGHNT, CDR2 FRNRAP. The CDR3 consists of 16 residues. The CDR3 here is CASGLGGTGLAGELFF. CDR3 nucleotides: TGTGCTAGTGGTTTGGGCGGGACAGGGTTGGCCGGGGAGCTGTTTTTT.

This clone appeared many times. Other DNA sequences of this sample code for an identical CDR3. The chain links TRBV7-9 to TRBJ1-6; 8 bases are a match to TRBD1. Unmatched junction bases numbered 8, after V lost 6 bases and J lost 10 bases. CDR3 length: 14 amino acids. CDR1 is SEHNR and CDR2 is FQNEAQ in the germline V gene (reference sequence). The CDR3 nucleotides are TGTGCCAGCAGTCCGACAGGGGAAGGATCACCCCTCCACTTT. This sequence encodes CASSPTGEGSPLHF.

This clone came up once. J is TRBJ2-6 and V is TRBV9, with D tentatively TRBD1 (5 bases). CDR3 length: 20 residues. Between the trimmed V and J ends, which lost 3 bases and 2 bases, there was a span of 24 bases. Germline V CDR1 and CDR2: SGDLS, YYNGEE. CDR3 region: CASSDGQQVLIGAGANVLTF. CDR3 nucleotide sequence: TGTGCCAGCAGCGATGGTCAACAGGTACTCATAGGGGCTGGGGCCAACGTCCTGACTTTC.

This clone has a handful of counts. This chain joins TRBV5-4 and TRBJ2-2, with TRBD1 matching over 7 bases. Germline loops: CDR1 SGHNT, CDR2 YYREEE (reference sequence). This CDR3 is built from 14 residues. V dropped 3 bases and J dropped 8; count of bases not matched to a gene: 7. The DNA of the CDR3 is TGTGCCAGCAGCTCGGACAGGCGAACGGGGGAGCTGTTTTTT. Amino acids: CASSSDRRTGELFF.